The source of this T cell receptor (beta chain) is a study of tumor-infiltrating lymphocytes in primary liver carcinoma. Study as a whole: Patients were men and women aged 30 to 69 years.

A constant-region primer served to make TCR beta cDNA from approximately 490 ng total RNA. ARM-PCR was slightly modified, and three nested multiplex PCR rounds with it gave rise to the TCR beta libraries. The first two PCR rounds used TRBV1-TRBV30 primers with a Cbeta primer, 10 cycles each. One entry per CDR3 protein results from TCRdb running MiXCR on the multiplex PCR reads. This table holds roughly 22,000 distinct CDR3 sequences, 80% found once. The CDR3 has 14 residues. CDR1 is SGHAT, CDR2 FQNNGV, per germline. Total RNA and DNA came together from 20-30 mg of bulk tissue without cell sorting. Tumor samples all exceeded 80% viable tumor cells. On this clonotype: Sequence at one end of the junction differs from germline and may be a read error.

The specimen sequenced was liver tumor tissue from sampling region 2. This sample's subset: tumor region T2, inferior pole. This chain uses TRBV11-2 with TRBJ1-1, with D perhaps matching TRBD1 (5 bases). This TCR was sampled from a woman aged 25 to 45 with primary liver carcinoma and hepatitis B virus infection. CDR3 loop: CAIRYTGGRAEVFF. The CDR3 region has the DNA TGTGCTATCAGATATACCGGGGGGAGGGCTGAAGTTTTCTTT.